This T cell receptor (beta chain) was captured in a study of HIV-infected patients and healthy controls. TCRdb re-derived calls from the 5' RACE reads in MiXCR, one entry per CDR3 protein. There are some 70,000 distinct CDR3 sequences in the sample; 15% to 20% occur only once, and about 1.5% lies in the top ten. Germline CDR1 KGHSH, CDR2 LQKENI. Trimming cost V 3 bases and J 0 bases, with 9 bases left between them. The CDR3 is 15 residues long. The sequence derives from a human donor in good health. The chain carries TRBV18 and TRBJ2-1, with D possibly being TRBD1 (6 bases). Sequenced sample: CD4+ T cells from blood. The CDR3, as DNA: TGTGCCAGCTCACCGACAGGACACTCCTACAATGAGCAGTTCTTC. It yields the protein CASSPTGHSYNEQFF.